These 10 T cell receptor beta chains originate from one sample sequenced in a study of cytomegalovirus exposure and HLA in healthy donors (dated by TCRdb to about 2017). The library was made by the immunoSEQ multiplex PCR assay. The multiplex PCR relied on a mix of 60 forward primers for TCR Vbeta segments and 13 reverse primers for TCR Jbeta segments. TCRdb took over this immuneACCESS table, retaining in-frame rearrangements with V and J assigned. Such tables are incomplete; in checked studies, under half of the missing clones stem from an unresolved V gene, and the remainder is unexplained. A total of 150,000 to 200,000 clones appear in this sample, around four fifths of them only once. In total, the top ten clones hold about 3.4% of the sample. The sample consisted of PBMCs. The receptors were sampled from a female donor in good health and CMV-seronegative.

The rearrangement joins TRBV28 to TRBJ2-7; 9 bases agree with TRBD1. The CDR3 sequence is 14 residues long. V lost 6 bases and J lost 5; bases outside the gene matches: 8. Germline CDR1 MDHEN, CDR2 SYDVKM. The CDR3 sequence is CASSLQGAKDEQYF. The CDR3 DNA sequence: TGTGCCAGCAGCTTACAGGGGGCAAAGGACGAGCAGTACTTC.

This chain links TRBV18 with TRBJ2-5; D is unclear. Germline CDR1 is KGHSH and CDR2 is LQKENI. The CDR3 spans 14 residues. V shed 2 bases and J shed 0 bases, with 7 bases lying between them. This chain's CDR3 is CASSPGQNQETQYF. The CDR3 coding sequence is TGTGCCAGCTCACCAGGGCAGAACCAAGAGACCCAGTACTTC.

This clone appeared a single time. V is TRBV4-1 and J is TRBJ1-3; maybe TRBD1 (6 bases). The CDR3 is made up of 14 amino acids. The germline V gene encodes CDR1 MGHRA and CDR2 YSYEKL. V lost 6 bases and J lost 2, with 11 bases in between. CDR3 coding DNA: TGCGCCAGCAGTGGTACAGGGACTGGAAACACCATATATTTT. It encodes CASSGTGTGNTIYF.

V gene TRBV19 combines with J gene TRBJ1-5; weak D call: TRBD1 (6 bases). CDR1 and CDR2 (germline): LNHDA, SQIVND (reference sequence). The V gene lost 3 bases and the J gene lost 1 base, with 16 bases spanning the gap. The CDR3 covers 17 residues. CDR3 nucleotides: TGTGCCAGTAGTATTCCGTCTCAGGGGCTAAGCAATCAGCCCCAGCATTTT. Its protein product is CASSIPSQGLSNQPQHF.

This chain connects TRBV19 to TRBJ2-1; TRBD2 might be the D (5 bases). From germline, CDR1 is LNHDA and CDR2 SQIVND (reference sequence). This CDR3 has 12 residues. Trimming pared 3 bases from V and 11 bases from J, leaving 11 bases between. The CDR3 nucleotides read TGTGCCAGTAGTATTCCCGCTAGCCAGCAGTTCTTC. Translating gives CASSIPASQQFF.

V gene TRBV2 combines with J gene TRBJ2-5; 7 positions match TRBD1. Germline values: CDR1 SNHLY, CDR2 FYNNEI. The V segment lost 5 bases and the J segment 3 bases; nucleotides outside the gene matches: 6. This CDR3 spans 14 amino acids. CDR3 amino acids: CASSPDRAKETQYF. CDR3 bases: TGTGCCAGCAGTCCAGACAGGGCCAAAGAGACCCAGTACTTC.

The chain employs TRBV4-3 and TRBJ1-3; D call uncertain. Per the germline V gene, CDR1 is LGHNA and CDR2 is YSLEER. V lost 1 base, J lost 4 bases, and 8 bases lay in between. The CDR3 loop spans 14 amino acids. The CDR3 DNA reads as TGCGCCAGCAGCCAAGGTTCACAGGGAAACACCATATATTTT. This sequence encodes CASSQGSQGNTIYF.

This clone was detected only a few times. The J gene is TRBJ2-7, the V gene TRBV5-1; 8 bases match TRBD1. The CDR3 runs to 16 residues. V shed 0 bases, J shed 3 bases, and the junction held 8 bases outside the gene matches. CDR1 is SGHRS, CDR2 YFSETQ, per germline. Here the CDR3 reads CASSLVSGQGFYEQYF. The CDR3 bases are TGCGCCAGCAGCTTGGTGTCTGGACAGGGCTTCTACGAGCAGTACTTC.

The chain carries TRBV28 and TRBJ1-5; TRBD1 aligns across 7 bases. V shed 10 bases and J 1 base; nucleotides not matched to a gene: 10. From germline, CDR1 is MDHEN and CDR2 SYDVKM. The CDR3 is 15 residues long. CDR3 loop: CATGGGLSSNQPQHF. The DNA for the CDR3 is TGTGCCACCGGAGGGGGCCTCTCAAGCAATCAGCCCCAGCATTTT.

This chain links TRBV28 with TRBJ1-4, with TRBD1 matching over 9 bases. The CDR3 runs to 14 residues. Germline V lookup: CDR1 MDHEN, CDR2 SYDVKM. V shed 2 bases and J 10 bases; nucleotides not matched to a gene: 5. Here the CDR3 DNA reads TGTGCCAGCAGTTTAGGGGACAGGGATGGAAAACTGTTTTTT. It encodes CASSLGDRDGKLFF.